Listed here is a single T cell receptor (beta chain). The protocol was immunoSEQ multiplex PCR, while the TCRdb copy is restricted to in-frame clones and leaves out a portion. The sample includes 25,000 to 35,000 clones, 83% of them seen just once. Trimming stripped 5 bases from V and 4 bases from J, with 19 bases between. Per germline, CDR1 SGHTA and CDR2 FQGNSA. The CDR3 length is 16 residues. The sample comes from a study of sequential checkpoint blockade in melanoma. The overall study: First-line arms were nivolumab then ipilimumab, or the reverse, randomized 1:1. Maintenance nivolumab came after either treatment sequence.

Treatment defined: randomized to nivolumab then ipilimumab (arm A) or the reverse (arm B). DNA-damaging chemotherapy had not been given to any patient beforehand. From thawed PBMCs, live CD3+CD8+ cells negative for CD19 and CD56 were sorted. The sequence was collected from a human donor with melanoma. The source was CD8+ T cells sorted from blood (inferred from file names), collected from a patient given nivolumab and ipilimumab in sequence. The chain has TRBV7-2 and TRBJ2-3; D may be TRBD2 (7 bases). DNA for the CDR3: TGTGCCAGCAGCCAGGCCGCGGGGGCCGGGCCAGATACGCAGTATTTT. Translation gives CASSQAAGAGPDTQYF.